This T cell receptor (beta chain) came from a study of blood T cells in healthy people across ages. Comments on this clonotype: Antigen unknown.

The second PCR ran about 6 to 11 cycles with a sample-barcoded 5' primer and J-beta primers. From the 5' RACE reads, TCRdb called clonotypes with MiXCR, one entry per CDR3 protein. The table shows around 1,900,000 distinct CDR3 sequences, with around 42% occurring only once. Study-wide points: Not knowing donor CMV status may have confounded expanded clonotype changes.

A minimum of 6 micrograms of total RNA was extracted per sample. This CDR3 has 14 amino acids. The germline V and J ends were trimmed by 4 bases and 7 bases, with 17 bases remaining between them. Looked up from germline, CDR1 is GTSNPN and CDR2 is SVGIG (reference sequence). The sequenced sample consisted of blood. V gene TRBV30 combines with J gene TRBJ1-5, with a possible D match to TRBD1 (6 bases). The receptor comes from a human donor in good health. The DNA of the CDR3 is TGTGCCTGGAACCGGGCCAGGGGTGGGCAGCCCCAGCATTTT. As protein: CAWNRARGGQPQHF.